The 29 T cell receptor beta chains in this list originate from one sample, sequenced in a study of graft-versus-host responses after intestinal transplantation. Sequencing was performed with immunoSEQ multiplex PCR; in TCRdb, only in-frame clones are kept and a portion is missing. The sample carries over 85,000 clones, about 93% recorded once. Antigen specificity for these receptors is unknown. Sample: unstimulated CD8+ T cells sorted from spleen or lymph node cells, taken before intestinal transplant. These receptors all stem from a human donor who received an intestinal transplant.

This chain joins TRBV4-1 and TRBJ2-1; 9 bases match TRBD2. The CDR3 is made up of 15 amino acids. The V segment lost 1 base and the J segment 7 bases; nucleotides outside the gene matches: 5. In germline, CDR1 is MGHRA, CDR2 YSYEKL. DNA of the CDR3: TGCGCCAGCAGCCAAGTAGCGGGAGATCGAAATGAGCAGTTCTTC. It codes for CASSQVAGDRNEQFF.

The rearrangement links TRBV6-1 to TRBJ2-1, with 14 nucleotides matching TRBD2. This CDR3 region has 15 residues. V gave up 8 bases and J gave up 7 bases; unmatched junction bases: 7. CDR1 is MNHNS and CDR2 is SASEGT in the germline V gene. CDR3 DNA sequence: TGTGCCAGCCCCGGACTAGCGGGAGGTCCTAATGAGCAGTTCTTC. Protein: CASPGLAGGPNEQFF.

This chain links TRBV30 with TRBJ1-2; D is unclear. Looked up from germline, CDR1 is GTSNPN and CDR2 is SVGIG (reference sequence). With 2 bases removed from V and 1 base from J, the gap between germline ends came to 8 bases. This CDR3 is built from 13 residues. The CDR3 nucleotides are TGTGCCTGGAGTCCCGGGAATAACTATGGCTACACCTTC. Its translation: CAWSPGNNYGYTF.

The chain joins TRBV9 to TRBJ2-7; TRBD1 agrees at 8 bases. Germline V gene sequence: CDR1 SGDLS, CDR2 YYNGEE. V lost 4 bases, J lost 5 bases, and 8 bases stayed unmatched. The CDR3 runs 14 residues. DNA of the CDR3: TGTGCCAGCAGCCCAGACGACAGGGGTAACGAGCAGTACTTC. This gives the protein CASSPDDRGNEQYF.

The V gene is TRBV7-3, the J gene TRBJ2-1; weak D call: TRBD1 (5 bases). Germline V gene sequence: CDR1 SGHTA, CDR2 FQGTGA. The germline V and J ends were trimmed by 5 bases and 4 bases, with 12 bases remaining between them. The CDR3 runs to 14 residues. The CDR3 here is CASSTGLGYNEQFF. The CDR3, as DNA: TGTGCCAGCAGCACAGGCCTGGGGTACAATGAGCAGTTCTTC.

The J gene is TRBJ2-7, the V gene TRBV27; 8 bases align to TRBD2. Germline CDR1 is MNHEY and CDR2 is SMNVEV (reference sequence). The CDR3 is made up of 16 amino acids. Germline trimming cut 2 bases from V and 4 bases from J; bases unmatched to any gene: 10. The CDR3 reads CASSLAATSAFYEQYF. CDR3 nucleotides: TGTGCCAGCAGTTTAGCAGCGACTAGCGCTTTTTACGAGCAGTACTTC.

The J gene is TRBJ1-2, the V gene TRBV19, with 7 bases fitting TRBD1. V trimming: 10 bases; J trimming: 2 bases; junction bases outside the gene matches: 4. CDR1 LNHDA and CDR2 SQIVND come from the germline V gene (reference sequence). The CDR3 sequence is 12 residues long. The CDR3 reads CATTQGNYGYTF. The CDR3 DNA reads TGTGCCACTACACAGGGGAACTATGGCTACACCTTC.

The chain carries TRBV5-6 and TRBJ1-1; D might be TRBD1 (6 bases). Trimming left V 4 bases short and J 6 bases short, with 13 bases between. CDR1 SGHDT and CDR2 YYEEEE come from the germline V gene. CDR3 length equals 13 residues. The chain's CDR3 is CASSAGTRAEAFF. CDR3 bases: TGTGCCAGCAGCGCCGGGACAAGGGCTGAAGCTTTCTTT. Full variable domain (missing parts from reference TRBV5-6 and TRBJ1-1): DAGVTQSPTHLIKTRGQQVTLRCSPKSGHDTVSWYQQALGQGPQFIFQYYEEEERQRGNFPDRFSGHQFPNYSSELNVNALLLGDSALYLCASSAGTRAEAFFGQGTRLTVV.

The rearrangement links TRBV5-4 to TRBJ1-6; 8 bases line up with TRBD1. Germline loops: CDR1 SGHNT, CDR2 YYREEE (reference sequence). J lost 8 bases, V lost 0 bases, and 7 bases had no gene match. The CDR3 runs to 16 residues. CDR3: CASSLALQGADSPLHF. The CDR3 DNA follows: TGTGCCAGCAGCTTGGCCTTGCAGGGGGCGGATTCACCCCTCCACTTT.

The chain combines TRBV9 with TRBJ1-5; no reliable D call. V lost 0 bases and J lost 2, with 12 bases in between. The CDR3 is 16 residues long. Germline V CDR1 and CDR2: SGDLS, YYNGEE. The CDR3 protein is CASSVEPRCGNQPQHF. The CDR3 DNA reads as TGTGCCAGCAGCGTAGAACCCAGGTGCGGCAATCAGCCCCAGCATTTT. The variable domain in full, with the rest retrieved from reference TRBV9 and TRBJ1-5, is DSGVTQTPKHLITATGQRVTLRCSPRSGDLSVYWYQQSLDQGLQFLIQYYNGEERAKGNILERFSAQQFPDLHSELNLSSLELGDSALYFCASSVEPRCGNQPQHFGDGTRLSIL.

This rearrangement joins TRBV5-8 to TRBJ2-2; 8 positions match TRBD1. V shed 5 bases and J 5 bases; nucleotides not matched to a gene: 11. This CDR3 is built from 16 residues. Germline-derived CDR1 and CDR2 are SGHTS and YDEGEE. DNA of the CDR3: TGTGCCAGCAGAGCGACAGACAGGGGTGAGACCGGGGAGCTGTTTTTT. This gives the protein CASRATDRGETGELFF.

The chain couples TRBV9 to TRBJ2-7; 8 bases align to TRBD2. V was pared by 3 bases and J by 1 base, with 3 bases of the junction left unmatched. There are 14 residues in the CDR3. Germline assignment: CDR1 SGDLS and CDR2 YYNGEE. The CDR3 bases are TGTGCCAGCAGCGCCGGGGGGGTTTCCTACGAGCAGTACTTC. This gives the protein CASSAGGVSYEQYF.

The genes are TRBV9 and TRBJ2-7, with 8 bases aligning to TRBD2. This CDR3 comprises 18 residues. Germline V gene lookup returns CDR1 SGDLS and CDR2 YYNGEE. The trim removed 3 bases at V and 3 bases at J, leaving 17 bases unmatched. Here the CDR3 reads CASSESPGEVAGFYEQYF. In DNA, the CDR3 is TGTGCCAGCAGCGAGAGCCCCGGAGAGGTAGCGGGGTTCTACGAGCAGTACTTC. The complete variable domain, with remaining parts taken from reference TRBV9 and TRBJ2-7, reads DSGVTQTPKHLITATGQRVTLRCSPRSGDLSVYWYQQSLDQGLQFLIQYYNGEERAKGNILERFSAQQFPDLHSELNLSSLELGDSALYFCASSESPGEVAGFYEQYFGPGTRLTVT.

In nucleotides, the CDR3 is TGTGCCAGCAGCAATGGACTAGACCCATACATTCAGTACTTC. Translated, it gives CASSNGLDPYIQYF. The chain uses TRBV5-6 and TRBJ2-4; 7 nucleotides match TRBD2. J lost 8 bases, V lost 4 bases, and 9 bases had no gene match. CDR3 length: 14 amino acids. Germline V gene lookup returns CDR1 SGHDT and CDR2 YYEEEE.

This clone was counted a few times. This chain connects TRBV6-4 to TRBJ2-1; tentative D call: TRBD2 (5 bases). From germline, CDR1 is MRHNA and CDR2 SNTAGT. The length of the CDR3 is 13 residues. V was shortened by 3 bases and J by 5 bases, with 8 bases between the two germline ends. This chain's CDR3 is CASSETSNNEQFF. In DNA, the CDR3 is TGTGCCAGCAGTGAAACTAGTAACAATGAGCAGTTCTTC.

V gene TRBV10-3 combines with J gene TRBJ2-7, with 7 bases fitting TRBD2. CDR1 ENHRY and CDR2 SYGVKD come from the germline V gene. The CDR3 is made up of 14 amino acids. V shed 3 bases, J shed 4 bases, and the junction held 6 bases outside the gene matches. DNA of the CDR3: TGTGCCATCAGTGACACCGGGACTACATACGAGCAGTACTTC. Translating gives CAISDTGTTYEQYF.

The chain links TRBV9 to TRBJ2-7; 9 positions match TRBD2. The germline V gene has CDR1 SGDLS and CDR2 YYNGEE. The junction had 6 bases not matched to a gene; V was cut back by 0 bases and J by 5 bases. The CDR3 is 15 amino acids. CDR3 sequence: CASSVGSGSYHEQYF. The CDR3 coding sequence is TGTGCCAGCAGCGTAGGTAGCGGGAGTTATCACGAGCAGTACTTC.

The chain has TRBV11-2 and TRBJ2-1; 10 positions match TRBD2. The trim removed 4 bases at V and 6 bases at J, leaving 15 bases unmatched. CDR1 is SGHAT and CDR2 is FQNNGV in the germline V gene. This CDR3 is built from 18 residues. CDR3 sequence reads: CASSSYTGAGGVTNEQFF. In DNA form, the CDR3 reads TGTGCCAGCAGCTCTTATACAGGAGCGGGAGGGGTCACCAATGAGCAGTTCTTC.

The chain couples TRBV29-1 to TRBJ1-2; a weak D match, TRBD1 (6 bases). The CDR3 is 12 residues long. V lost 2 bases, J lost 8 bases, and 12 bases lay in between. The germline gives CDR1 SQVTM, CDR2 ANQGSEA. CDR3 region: CSVESQGYGYTF. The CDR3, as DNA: TGCAGCGTTGAATCGCAGGGGTACGGCTACACCTTC.

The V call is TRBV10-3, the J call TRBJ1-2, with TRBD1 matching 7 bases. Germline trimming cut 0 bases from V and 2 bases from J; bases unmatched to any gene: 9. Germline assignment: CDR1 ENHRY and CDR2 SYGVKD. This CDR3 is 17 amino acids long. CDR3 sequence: CAISESGDRVWNYGYTF. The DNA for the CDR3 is TGTGCCATCAGTGAGTCGGGTGACAGGGTTTGGAACTATGGCTACACCTTC.

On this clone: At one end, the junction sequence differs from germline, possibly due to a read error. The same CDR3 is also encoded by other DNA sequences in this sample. CDR3 sequence: CASSDYPGLAGLSYNEQFF. The CDR3 coding sequence is TGTGCCAGCAGTGATTACCCGGGACTAGCGGGACTTTCCTATAATGAGCAGTTCTTC. J is TRBJ2-1 and V is TRBV6-1, with 13 bases lining up with TRBD2. Germline V gives CDR1 MNHNS, CDR2 SASEGT. The CDR3 is made up of 19 amino acids.

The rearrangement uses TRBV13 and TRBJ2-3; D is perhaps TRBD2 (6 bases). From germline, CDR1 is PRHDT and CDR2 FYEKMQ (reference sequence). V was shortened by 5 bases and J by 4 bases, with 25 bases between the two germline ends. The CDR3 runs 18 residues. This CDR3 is CASSPTSTTLLFADTQYF. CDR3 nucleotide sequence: TGTGCCAGCAGCCCCACTAGCACAACTTTACTTTTCGCAGATACGCAGTATTTT.

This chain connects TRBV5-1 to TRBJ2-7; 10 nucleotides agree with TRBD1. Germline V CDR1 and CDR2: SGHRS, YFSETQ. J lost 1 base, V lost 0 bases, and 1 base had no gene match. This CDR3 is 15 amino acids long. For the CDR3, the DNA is TGCGCCAGCAGCTTGGAGGGACAGGGGTCCTACGAGCAGTACTTC. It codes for CASSLEGQGSYEQYF.

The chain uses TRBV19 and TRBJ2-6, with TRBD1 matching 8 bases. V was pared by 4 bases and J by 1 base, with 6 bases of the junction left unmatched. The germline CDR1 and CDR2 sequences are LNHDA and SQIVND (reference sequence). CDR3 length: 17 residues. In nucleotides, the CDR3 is TGTGCCAGTAGTACAGGGGGCATAGGTTCTGGGGCCAACGTCCTGACTTTC. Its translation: CASSTGGIGSGANVLTF.

CDR3 loop: CASGDLGGYEQYF. Here the CDR3 DNA reads TGCGCCAGCGGCGACCTCGGGGGCTACGAGCAGTACTTC. The chain carries TRBV4-1 and TRBJ2-7; D perhaps matches TRBD2 (6 bases). Germline loops: CDR1 MGHRA, CDR2 YSYEKL. This CDR3 is built from 13 residues. V lost 8 bases to trimming and J lost 3 bases, with 14 bases between them.

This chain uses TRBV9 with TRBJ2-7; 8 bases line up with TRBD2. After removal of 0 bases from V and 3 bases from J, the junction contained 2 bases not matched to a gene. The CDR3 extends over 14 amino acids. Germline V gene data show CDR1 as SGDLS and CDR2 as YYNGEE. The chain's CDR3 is CASSVAGGGYEQYF. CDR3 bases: TGTGCCAGCAGCGTAGCGGGAGGGGGCTACGAGCAGTACTTC. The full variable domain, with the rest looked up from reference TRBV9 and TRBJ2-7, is DSGVTQTPKHLITATGQRVTLRCSPRSGDLSVYWYQQSLDQGLQFLIQYYNGEERAKGNILERFSAQQFPDLHSELNLSSLELGDSALYFCASSVAGGGYEQYFGPGTRLTVT.

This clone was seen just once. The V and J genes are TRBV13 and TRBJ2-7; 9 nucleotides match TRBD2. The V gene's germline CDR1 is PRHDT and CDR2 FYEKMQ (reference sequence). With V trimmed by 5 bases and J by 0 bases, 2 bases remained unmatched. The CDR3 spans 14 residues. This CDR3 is CASSRSGSSYEQYF. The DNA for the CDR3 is TGTGCCAGCAGCCGTAGCGGGAGCTCCTACGAGCAGTACTTC.

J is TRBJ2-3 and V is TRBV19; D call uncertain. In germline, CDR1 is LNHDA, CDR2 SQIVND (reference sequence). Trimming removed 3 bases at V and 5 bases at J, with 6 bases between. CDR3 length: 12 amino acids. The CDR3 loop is CASSIGLDTQYF. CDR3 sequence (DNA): TGTGCCAGTAGTATCGGTTTAGATACGCAGTATTTT.

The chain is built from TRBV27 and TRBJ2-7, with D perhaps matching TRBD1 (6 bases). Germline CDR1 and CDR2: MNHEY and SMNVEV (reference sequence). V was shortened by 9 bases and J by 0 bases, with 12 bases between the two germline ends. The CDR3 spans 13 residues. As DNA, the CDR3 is TGTGCCAGTGTACAGGGATCCTCCTACGAGCAGTACTTC. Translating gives CASVQGSSYEQYF.